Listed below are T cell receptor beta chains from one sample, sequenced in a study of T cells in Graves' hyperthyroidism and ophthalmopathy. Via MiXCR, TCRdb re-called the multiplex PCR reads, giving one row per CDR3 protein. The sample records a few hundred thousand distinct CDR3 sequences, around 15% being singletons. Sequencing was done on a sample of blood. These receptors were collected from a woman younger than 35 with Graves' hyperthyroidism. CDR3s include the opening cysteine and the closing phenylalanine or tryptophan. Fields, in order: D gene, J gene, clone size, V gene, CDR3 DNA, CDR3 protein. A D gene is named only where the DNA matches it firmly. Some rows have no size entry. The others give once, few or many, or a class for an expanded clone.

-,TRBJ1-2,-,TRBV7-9,TGTGCCAGCAGGAGGGGGGACGGCTATGGCTACACCTTC,CASRRGDGYGYTF
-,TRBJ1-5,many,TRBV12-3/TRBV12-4,TGTGCCAGCAGTTTAGATGGCAGCTATCAGCCCCAGCATTTT,CASSLDGSYQPQHF
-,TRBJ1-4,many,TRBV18,TGTGCCAGCGCCGAGGGGGTGGACGAAAAACTGTTTTTT,CASAEGVDEKLFF
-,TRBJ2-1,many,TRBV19,TGTGCCAGTAGCAACCCGACTAGGGCGTCCTACAATGAGCAGTTCTTC,CASSNPTRASYNEQFF
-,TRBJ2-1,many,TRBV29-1,TGCAGCGTTGGTATTTATGAGCAGTTCTTC,CSVGIYEQFF
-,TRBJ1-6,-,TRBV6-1,TGTGCCAGCAGTGCATCTACATGGAATTCACCCCTCCACTTT,CASSASTWNSPLHF
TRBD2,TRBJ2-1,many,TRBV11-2,TGTGCCAGCAGCTCAACTAGCGGGACTTACAATGAGCAGTTCTTC,CASSSTSGTYNEQFF
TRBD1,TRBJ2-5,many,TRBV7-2,TGTGCCAGCAGCCTTTCAGGACAGGGAAAGTACTTC,CASSLSGQGKYF
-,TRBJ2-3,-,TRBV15,TGTACCACCAGCAGTAGCGGAGATAGCACAGATACGCAGTATTTT,CTTSSSGDSTDTQYF
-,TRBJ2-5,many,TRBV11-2,TGTGCCAGCAGACCCCCGGCGGGACTCAGGATACAAGAGACCCAGTACTTC,CASRPPAGLRIQETQYF
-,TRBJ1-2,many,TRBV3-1,TGTGCCAGCAGCCACACAGGGATGAGGAACTATGGCTACACCTTC,CASSHTGMRNYGYTF
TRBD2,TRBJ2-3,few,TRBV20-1,TGCAGTGCCCACGCCGGGACTAGCGGGGGCACAGATACGCAGTATTTT,CSAHAGTSGGTDTQYF
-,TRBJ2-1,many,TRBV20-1,TGCAGTGCTAGTCAGCGGAACTCCTACAATGAGCAGTTCTTC,CSASQRNSYNEQFF
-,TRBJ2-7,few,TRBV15,TGTGCCACCAGCAGAGATTTCTCCAACTACGAGCAGTACTTC,CATSRDFSNYEQYF
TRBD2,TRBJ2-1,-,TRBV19,TGTGCCAGTAGTATTCCGCCGGGACTAGCGGGAGAGTATGAGCAGTTCTTC,CASSIPPGLAGEYEQFF
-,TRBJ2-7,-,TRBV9,TGTGCCAGCAGCGCACACGAAAGCATAGTAGGGATTACCGAGCAGTACTTC,CASSAHESIVGITEQYF
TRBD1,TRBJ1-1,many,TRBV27,TGTGCCAGCAGTTCTATGACAGGGGGCGTAGCTTTCTTT,CASSSMTGGVAFF
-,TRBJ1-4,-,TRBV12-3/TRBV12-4,TGTGCCAGCTCCGGGTTCAGAACTGAAAAACTGTTTTTT,CASSGFRTEKLFF
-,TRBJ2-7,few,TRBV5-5,TGTGCCAGCAGCCAAGAATTGGGGGCGGTTTACGAGCAGTACTTC,CASSQELGAVYEQYF
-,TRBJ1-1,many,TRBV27,TGTGCCAGCAGTTTACAGGGGACCCTCATGAACACTGAAGCTTTCTTT,CASSLQGTLMNTEAFF
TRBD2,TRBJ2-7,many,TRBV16,TGTGCCAGCAGCCAATGGTTAGCGGGAGTTTCGGGCGAGCAGTACTTC,CASSQWLAGVSGEQYF
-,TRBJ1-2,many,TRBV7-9,TGTGCCAGCAGCCGATCAGGGGAAGATGGCTACACCTTC,CASSRSGEDGYTF
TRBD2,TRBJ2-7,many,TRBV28,TGTGCCAGCAGAAGGCGGGAGGGCTACGAGCAGTACTTC,CASRRREGYEQYF
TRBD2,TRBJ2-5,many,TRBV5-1,TGCGCCAGCAGTCGGCAGACTAGCGGGAGTGGGACCCAGTACTTC,CASSRQTSGSGTQYF
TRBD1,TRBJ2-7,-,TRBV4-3,TGCGCCAGCAGCCAGGACAGGGCGAGCTCCTACGAGCAGTACTTC,CASSQDRASSYEQYF
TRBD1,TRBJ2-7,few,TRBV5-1,TGCGCCAGCAGCTGGACACAGGGGTCCGTTTACGAGCAGTACTTC,CASSWTQGSVYEQYF
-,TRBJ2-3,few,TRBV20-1,TGCAGTGCTACTAGTAGAATCTCAGATACGCAGTATTTT,CSATSRISDTQYF
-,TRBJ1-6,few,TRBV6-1,TGTGCCAGCGGTGTTTTTTCAAACTCACCCCTCCACTTT,CASGVFSNSPLHF
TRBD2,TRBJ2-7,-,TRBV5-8,TGTGCCAGCAGCTCCCAAAGCGGGAGATCCTACGAGCAGTACTTC,CASSSQSGRSYEQYF
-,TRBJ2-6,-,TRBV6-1,TGTGCCAGCAGAGTCGGGAGTTCTGGGGCCAACGTCCTGACTTTC,CASRVGSSGANVLTF